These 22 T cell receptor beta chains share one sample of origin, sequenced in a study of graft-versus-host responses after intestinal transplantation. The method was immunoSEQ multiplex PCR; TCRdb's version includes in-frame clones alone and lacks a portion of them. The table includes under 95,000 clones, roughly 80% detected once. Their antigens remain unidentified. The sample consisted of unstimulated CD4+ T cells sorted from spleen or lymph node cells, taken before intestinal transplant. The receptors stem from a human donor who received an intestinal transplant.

The CDR3 is CASSFPVAYGYTF. The CDR3 DNA is TGTGCCAGCAGTTTTCCTGTGGCCTATGGCTACACCTTC. This chain links TRBV28 with TRBJ1-2, with D hard to call. V was shortened by 3 bases and J by 4 bases, with 9 bases between the two germline ends. The CDR3 has 13 residues. From germline, CDR1 is MDHEN and CDR2 SYDVKM.

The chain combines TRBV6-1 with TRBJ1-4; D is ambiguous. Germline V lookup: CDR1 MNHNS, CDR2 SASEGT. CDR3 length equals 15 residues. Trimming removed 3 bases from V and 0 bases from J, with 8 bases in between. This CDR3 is CASSDPRPTNEKLFF. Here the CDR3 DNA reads TGTGCCAGCAGTGATCCCCGTCCAACTAATGAAAAACTGTTTTTT.

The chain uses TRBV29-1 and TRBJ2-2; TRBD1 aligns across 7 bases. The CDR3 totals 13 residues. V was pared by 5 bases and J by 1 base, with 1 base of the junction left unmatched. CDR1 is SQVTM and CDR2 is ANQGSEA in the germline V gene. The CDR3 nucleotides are TGCAGCGTTAGGGACAGGAACACCGGGGAGCTGTTTTTT. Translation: CSVRDRNTGELFF.

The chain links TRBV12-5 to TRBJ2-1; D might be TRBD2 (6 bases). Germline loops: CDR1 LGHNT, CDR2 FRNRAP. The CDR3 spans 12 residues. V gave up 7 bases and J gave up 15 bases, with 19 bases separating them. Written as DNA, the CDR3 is TGTGCTAGTGCCACGGGGGACCTCGGCCGGTTCTTC. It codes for CASATGDLGRFF.

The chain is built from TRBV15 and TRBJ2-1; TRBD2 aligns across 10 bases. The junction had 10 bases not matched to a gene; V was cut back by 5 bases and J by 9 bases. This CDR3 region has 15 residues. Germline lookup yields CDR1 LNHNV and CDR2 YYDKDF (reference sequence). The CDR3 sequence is CATSPRSSGGPEQFF. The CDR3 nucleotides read TGTGCCACCAGCCCTAGATCTAGCGGGGGCCCTGAGCAGTTCTTC.

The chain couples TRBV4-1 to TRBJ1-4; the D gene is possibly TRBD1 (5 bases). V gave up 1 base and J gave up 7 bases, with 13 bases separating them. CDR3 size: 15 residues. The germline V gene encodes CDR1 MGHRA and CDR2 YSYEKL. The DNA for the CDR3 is TGCGCCAGCAGCCAAGGGGCAGGGTGGGGTGAAAAACTGTTTTTT. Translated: CASSQGAGWGEKLFF.

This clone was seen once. CDR3 bases: TGTGCCAGCACCACCCCTAGCGGGGGGCGTGATACGCAGTATTTT. Encoded protein: CASTTPSGGRDTQYF. The chain carries TRBV28 and TRBJ2-3, with 11 bases aligning to TRBD2. V lost 7 bases, J lost 6 bases, and 9 bases stayed unmatched. Germline-derived CDR1 and CDR2 are MDHEN and SYDVKM. The CDR3 contains 15 residues.

The chain's CDR3 is CASSPTRGRSNQPQHF. CDR3 in DNA: TGTGCCAGCAGCCCCACGAGGGGGCGATCCAATCAGCCCCAGCATTTT. The chain is built from TRBV4-2 and TRBJ1-5, with 7 bases fitting TRBD1. CDR1 LGHNA and CDR2 YNFKEQ come from the germline V gene. V was clipped by 4 bases and J by 3 bases; unmatched bases: 9. CDR3 length: 16 residues.

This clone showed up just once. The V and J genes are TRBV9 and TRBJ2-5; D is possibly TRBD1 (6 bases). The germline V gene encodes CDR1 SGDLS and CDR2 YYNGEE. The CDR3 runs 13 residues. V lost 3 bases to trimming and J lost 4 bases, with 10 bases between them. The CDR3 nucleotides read TGTGCCAGCAGCGCCCAGGGGCGAGAGACCCAGTACTTC. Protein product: CASSAQGRETQYF.

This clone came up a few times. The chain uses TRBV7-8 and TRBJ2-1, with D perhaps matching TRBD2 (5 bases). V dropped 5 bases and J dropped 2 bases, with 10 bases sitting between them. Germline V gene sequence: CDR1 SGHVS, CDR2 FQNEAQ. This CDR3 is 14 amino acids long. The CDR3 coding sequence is TGTGCCAGCAGCCAGGAGGTGACCTACAATGAGCAGTTCTTC. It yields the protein CASSQEVTYNEQFF.

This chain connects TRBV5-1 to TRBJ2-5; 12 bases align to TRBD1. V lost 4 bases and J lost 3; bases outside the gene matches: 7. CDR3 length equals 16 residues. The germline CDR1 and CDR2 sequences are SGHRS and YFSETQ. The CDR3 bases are TGCGCCAGCAGCACAGCGGGACAGGGGGCCGAAGAGACCCAGTACTTC. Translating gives CASSTAGQGAEETQYF.

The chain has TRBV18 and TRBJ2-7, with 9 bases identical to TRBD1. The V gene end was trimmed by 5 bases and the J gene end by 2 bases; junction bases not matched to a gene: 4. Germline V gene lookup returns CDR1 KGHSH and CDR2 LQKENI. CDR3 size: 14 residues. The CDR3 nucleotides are TGTGCCAGCTCAGACCGGGACAGGGCCTACGAGCAGTACTTC. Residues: CASSDRDRAYEQYF.

This CDR3 is CASSLRTSDTDTQYF. The CDR3 bases are TGCGCCAGCAGCCTAAGGACTAGCGACACAGATACGCAGTATTTT. V usage is TRBV4-1 and J usage is TRBJ2-3; 9 bases are a match to TRBD2. The CDR3 runs 15 residues. The germline V gene encodes CDR1 MGHRA and CDR2 YSYEKL. Germline trimming cut 4 bases from V and 2 bases from J; bases unmatched to any gene: 4.

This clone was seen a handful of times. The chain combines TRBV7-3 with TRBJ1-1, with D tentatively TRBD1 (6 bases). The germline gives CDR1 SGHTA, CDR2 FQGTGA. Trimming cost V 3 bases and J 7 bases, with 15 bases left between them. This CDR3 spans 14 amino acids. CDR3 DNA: TGTGCCAGCAGCTTGGGGGGGGGCGAAGGTGAAGCTTTCTTT. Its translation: CASSLGGGEGEAFF. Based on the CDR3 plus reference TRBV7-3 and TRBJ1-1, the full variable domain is GAGVSQTPSNKVTEKGKYVELRCDPISGHTALYWYRQSLGQGPEFLIYFQGTGAADDSGLPNDRFFAVRPEGSVSTLKIQRTERGDSAVYLCASSLGGGEGEAFFGQGTRLTVV.

CDR3 protein: CSGERGGEQFF. The CDR3 DNA is TGCAGCGGGGAGCGGGGTGGCGAGCAGTTCTTC. The rearrangement joins TRBV29-1 to TRBJ2-1; 7 bases map to TRBD2. The CDR3 loop spans 11 amino acids. The germline CDR1 and CDR2 sequences are SQVTM and ANQGSEA. J lost 10 bases, V lost 7 bases, and 7 bases had no gene match.

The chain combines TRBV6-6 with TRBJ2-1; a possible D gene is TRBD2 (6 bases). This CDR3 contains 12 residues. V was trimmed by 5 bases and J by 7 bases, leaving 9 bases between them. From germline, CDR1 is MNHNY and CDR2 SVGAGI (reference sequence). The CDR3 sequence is CASSRTTNEQFF. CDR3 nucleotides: TGTGCCAGCAGTCGGACTACGAATGAGCAGTTCTTC.

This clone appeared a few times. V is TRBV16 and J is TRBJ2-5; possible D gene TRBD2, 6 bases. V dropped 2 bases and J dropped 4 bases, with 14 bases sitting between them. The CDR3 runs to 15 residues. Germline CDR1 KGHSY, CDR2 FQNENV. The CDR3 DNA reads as TGTGCCAGCAGCCAAAGAGGCGGGGAACGAGAGACCCAGTACTTC. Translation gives CASSQRGGERETQYF.

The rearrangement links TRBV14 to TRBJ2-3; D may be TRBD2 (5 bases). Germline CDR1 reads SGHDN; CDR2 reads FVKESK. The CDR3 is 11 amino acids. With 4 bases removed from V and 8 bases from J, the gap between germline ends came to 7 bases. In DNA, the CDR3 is TGTGCCAGCAGCCTGGGGAGTACGCAGTATTTT. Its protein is CASSLGSTQYF.

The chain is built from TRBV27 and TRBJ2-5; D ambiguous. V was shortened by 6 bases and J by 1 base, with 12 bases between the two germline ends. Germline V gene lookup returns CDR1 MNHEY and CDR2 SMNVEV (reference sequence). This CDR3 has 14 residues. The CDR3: CASSFRQVQETQYF. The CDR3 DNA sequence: TGTGCCAGCAGCTTCCGCCAGGTCCAAGAGACCCAGTACTTC.

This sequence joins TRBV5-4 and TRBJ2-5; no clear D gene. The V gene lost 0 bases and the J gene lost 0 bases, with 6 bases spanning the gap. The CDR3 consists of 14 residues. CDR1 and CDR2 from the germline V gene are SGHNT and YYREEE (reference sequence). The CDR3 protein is CASSLVQYQETQYF. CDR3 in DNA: TGTGCCAGCAGCTTGGTCCAGTACCAAGAGACCCAGTACTTC.

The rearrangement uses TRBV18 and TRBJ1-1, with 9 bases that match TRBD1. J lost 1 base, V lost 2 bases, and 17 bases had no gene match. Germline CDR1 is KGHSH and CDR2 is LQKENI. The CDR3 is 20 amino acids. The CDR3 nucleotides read TGTGCCAGCTCACCAGGCATTGGGACAGGGTTTTTTGTAGGGAACACTGAAGCTTTCTTT. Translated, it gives CASSPGIGTGFFVGNTEAFF.

CDR3 region: CASSRLVTGSRDEQFF. The DNA of the CDR3 is TGTGCCAGCAGCCGCCTGGTCACAGGGAGTCGGGATGAGCAGTTCTTC. The chain carries TRBV11-3 and TRBJ2-1; a possible D gene is TRBD1 (6 bases). This CDR3 has 16 amino acids. V dropped 5 bases and J dropped 8 bases, with 22 bases sitting between them. CDR1 is SGHNT, CDR2 YENEEA, per germline.